Shown below are 11 T cell receptor beta chains from a single sample sequenced in a study of PD-L1 blockade in urothelial cancer. The time point: pretreatment peripheral blood. The repertoire was sequenced with immunoSEQ multiplex PCR; TCRdb's copy has only in-frame clones and lacks some. The sample consists of fewer than 65,000 clones, roughly four fifths of them appearing once. This material consisted of PBMCs, taken around atezolizumab (anti-PD-L1) treatment. Source of these receptors: a man in his 70s with urothelial cancer.

The chain couples TRBV28 to TRBJ2-7; 11 positions match TRBD1. Germline V gene sequence: CDR1 MDHEN, CDR2 SYDVKM. The length of the CDR3 is 16 residues. With V trimmed by 4 bases and J by 7 bases, 12 bases remained unmatched. The CDR3 spells CASSSSGTGGEREQYF. The CDR3, as DNA: TGTGCCAGCAGTTCCTCCGGGACAGGGGGAGAAAGGGAGCAGTACTTC.

The genes are TRBV5-1 and TRBJ2-4; TRBD2 matches at 9 bases. Trimming took 1 base from V and 7 from J; bases not matched to a gene: 6. In germline, CDR1 is SGHRS, CDR2 YFSETQ. This CDR3 is built from 15 residues. The CDR3 loop is CASSLRASGTNIQYF. CDR3 DNA: TGCGCCAGCAGCTTGAGGGCTAGCGGGACCAACATTCAGTACTTC.

This chain joins TRBV18 and TRBJ1-2; the match to TRBD1 covers 7 bases. Germline CDR1 and CDR2: KGHSH and LQKENI. Unmatched junction bases numbered 17, after V lost 3 bases and J lost 4 bases. The CDR3 loop spans 18 amino acids. Here the CDR3 DNA reads TGTGCCAGCTCACCCTCAGGGGGTCAGTTGCGGGATGGCTATGGCTACACCTTC. Protein: CASSPSGGQLRDGYGYTF.

V and J are TRBV7-2 and TRBJ1-2, with a possible D match to TRBD1 (6 bases). There are 13 residues in the CDR3. The germline gives CDR1 SGHTA, CDR2 FQGNSA. The V end was cut by 1 base, the J end by 8 bases, with 11 bases between. The CDR3 spells CASSLGQGYGYTF. The CDR3 DNA reads TGTGCCAGCAGCTTAGGGCAGGGGTACGGCTACACCTTC.

The V call is TRBV5-4, the J call TRBJ2-5; 7 nucleotides match TRBD2. V was pared by 6 bases and J by 3 bases, with 8 bases of the junction left unmatched. This CDR3 comprises 14 residues. CDR1 SGHNT and CDR2 YYREEE come from the germline V gene (reference sequence). The CDR3 protein is CASKLGLAEETQYF. The CDR3 coding sequence is TGTGCCAGCAAACTGGGGCTAGCGGAAGAGACCCAGTACTTC.

The J gene is TRBJ2-2, the V gene TRBV27; no reliable D call. Trimming stripped 2 bases from V and 6 bases from J, with 10 bases between. CDR3 length: 14 residues. Germline V gene lookup returns CDR1 MNHEY and CDR2 SMNVEV (reference sequence). The CDR3 here is CASSLGWQAGELFF. In DNA form, the CDR3 reads TGTGCCAGCAGTTTAGGATGGCAGGCCGGGGAGCTGTTTTTT.

This clone appeared once. The rearrangement uses TRBV5-1 and TRBJ2-2, with unresolved D. V gave up 5 bases and J gave up 3 bases, with 11 bases separating them. The germline CDR1 and CDR2 sequences are SGHRS and YFSETQ. CDR3 length: 14 amino acids. This CDR3 is CASRRGEDTGELFF. The CDR3 DNA sequence: TGCGCCAGCAGGCGCGGCGAGGACACCGGGGAGCTGTTTTTT.

The rearrangement uses TRBV9 and TRBJ2-7, with D maybe TRBD2 (5 bases). The CDR3 is made up of 14 amino acids. Germline V gives CDR1 SGDLS, CDR2 YYNGEE. The V end lost 0 bases, the J end lost 7 bases, and 14 bases lay between the germline ends. CDR3 nucleotide sequence: TGTGCCAGCAGCGTAGGGGCCGGGGTGGATGAGCAGTACTTC. It translates to CASSVGAGVDEQYF.

V is TRBV28 and J is TRBJ2-3, with D possibly matching TRBD1 (5 bases). Between the trimmed V and J ends, which lost 7 bases and 4 bases, there was a span of 9 bases. This CDR3 region has 12 residues. CDR1 is MDHEN and CDR2 is SYDVKM in the germline V gene. Here the CDR3 reads CASNTGADTQYF. DNA of the CDR3: TGTGCCAGCAACACAGGCGCAGATACGCAGTATTTT.

V gene TRBV28 combines with J gene TRBJ1-2; TRBD1 aligns across 7 bases. The germline CDR1 and CDR2 sequences are MDHEN and SYDVKM. The CDR3 runs 12 residues. V trimming: 6 bases; J trimming: 10 bases; junction bases outside the gene matches: 8. Here the CDR3 reads CASSPDRVDYTF. The CDR3 DNA follows: TGTGCCAGCAGCCCTGACAGGGTCGACTACACCTTC.

This chain connects TRBV28 to TRBJ2-1, with 8 bases that match TRBD2. The CDR3 contains 14 residues. V shed 2 bases and J 4 bases; nucleotides not matched to a gene: 1. Germline V gene sequence: CDR1 MDHEN, CDR2 SYDVKM. This CDR3 is CASSLTSGYNEQFF. As DNA, the CDR3 is TGTGCCAGCAGTTTAACTAGCGGATACAATGAGCAGTTCTTC.